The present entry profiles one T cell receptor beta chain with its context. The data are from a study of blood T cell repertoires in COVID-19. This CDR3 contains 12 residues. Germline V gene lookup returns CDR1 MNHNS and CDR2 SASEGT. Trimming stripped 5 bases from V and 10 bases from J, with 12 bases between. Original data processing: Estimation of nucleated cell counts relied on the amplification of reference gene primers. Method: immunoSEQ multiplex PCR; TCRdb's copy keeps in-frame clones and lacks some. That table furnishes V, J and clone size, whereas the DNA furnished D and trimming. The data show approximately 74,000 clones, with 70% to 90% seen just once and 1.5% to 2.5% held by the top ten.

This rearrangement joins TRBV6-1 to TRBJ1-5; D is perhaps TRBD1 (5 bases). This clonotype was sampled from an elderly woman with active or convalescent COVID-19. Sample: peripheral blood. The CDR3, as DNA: TGTGCCAGCAGTTATGTCGGGGGACCCCAGCATTTT. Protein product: CASSYVGGPQHF.